Below, one TCR beta chain is given with its context. The target antigen is unknown. This entry comes from a study of Tregs in tolerant kidney transplant recipients. Regarding the study as a whole: Validation in larger populations is needed because few patients were studied. Nucleotide sequences could not be compared across some patients' samples due to primer changes. Tregs expanded with activated donor B cells seemed most donor-specific.

Recipients received nonmyeloablative bone marrow transplants from related graft donors, with transient mixed chimerism. Thawed PBMCs were FACS-sorted into unstimulated CD4+CD25+CD127- regulatory T cells, CD4+CD25- non-regulatory cells, CD4 and CD8 cells. Measured with immunoSEQ multiplex PCR; TCRdb has only the in-frame clones, and not every one. Among 84,000 or so clones listed, roughly 93% were seen once. This clonotype was sampled from a human patient who received a combined kidney and bone marrow transplant. T cells may partly derive from the graft donor. The sample was CD4+ T cells from blood (PBMCs), taken 12 months after the transplant.

CDR3 sequence (DNA): TGTGCCAGCAGCTTAATCAGCGCGGGTGGCTACACCTTC. Protein sequence: CASSLISAGGYTF. The chain has TRBV7-2 and TRBJ1-2; the D is unclear. CDR3 length: 13 residues. V lost 2 bases to trimming and J lost 7 bases, with 11 bases between them. Looked up from germline, CDR1 is SGHTA and CDR2 is FQGNSA.